Presented here are 16 T cell receptor beta chains from one specimen sequenced in a study of blood T cells in healthy people across ages. Then a second PCR, running about 6 to 11 cycles, was carried out with a sample-barcoded 5' primer and a J-beta primer mix. TCRdb ran MiXCR on the 5' RACE reads and lists one entry per CDR3 protein. The repertoire consists of some 710,000 distinct CDR3 sequences, with less than 60% occurring once and the leading ten covering about a sixth. Sequenced input: blood. These receptors were taken from an elderly man in good health.

J is TRBJ1-4 and V is TRBV7-2; D uncertain. The CDR3 is 16 amino acids. With 0 bases removed from V and 0 bases from J, the gap between germline ends came to 8 bases. Germline V gene lookup returns CDR1 SGHTA and CDR2 FQGNSA. The CDR3 DNA reads TGTGCCAGCAGCTTAGCGGCGACGGCAACTAATGAAAAACTGTTTTTT. It encodes CASSLAATATNEKLFF.

This clonotype has only one observation. J is TRBJ2-3 and V is TRBV6-5; tentative D call: TRBD2 (6 bases). Germline V lookup: CDR1 MNHEY, CDR2 SVGAGI. The CDR3 sequence is 12 residues long. Trimming removed 7 bases from V and 9 bases from J, with 14 bases in between. The CDR3 DNA reads as TGTGCCAGCACCTCTAGCGACCGCACGCAGTATTTT. It yields the protein CASTSSDRTQYF.

This clonotype was observed a few times. The J gene is TRBJ2-7, the V gene TRBV29-1, with 9 bases fitting TRBD1. The CDR3 contains 15 residues. Germline trimming cut 1 base from V and 5 bases from J; bases unmatched to any gene: 9. Germline V gene sequence: CDR1 SQVTM, CDR2 ANQGSEA. The CDR3 reads CSVEAQGTGNDEQYF. The CDR3 DNA follows: TGCAGCGTTGAAGCCCAAGGGACAGGGAATGACGAGCAGTACTTC.

This chain uses TRBV4-2 with TRBJ2-7; D call uncertain. Germline V gene sequence: CDR1 LGHNA, CDR2 YNFKEQ. Trimming stripped 4 bases from V and 0 bases from J, with 13 bases between. The CDR3 runs 15 residues. The chain's CDR3 is CASSPVAENSYEQYF. The CDR3 bases are TGTGCCAGCAGCCCGGTGGCCGAGAACTCCTACGAGCAGTACTTC.

The chain combines TRBV4-1 with TRBJ2-1; D remains unclear. The CDR3 is made up of 11 amino acids. The germline gives CDR1 MGHRA, CDR2 YSYEKL. Between the trimmed V and J ends, which lost 7 bases and 9 bases, there was a span of 10 bases. The CDR3 loop is CASTAAGEQFF. The CDR3 DNA reads as TGCGCCAGCACGGCAGCTGGTGAGCAGTTCTTC.

A single count supports this clonotype. CDR3 loop: CASSARLAMNEQFF. Written as DNA, the CDR3 is TGTGCCAGCAGCGCACGACTAGCGATGAATGAGCAGTTCTTC. The J gene is TRBJ2-1, the V gene TRBV9; TRBD2 matches 8 bases. CDR3 length equals 14 residues. Germline V gene sequence: CDR1 SGDLS, CDR2 YYNGEE. Trimming cost V 3 bases and J 7 bases; bases outside gene matches: 6. Combining the CDR3 with reference TRBV9 and TRBJ2-1 gives the whole variable domain DSGVTQTPKHLITATGQRVTLRCSPRSGDLSVYWYQQSLDQGLQFLIQYYNGEERAKGNILERFSAQQFPDLHSELNLSSLELGDSALYFCASSARLAMNEQFFGPGTRLTVL.

This clonotype has only a few counts. The chain has TRBV5-1 and TRBJ2-3; perhaps TRBD2 as D (5 bases). Trimming cost V 0 bases and J 3 bases, with 8 bases left between them. This CDR3 region has 14 residues. CDR1 SGHRS and CDR2 YFSETQ come from the germline V gene. CDR3 residues: CASSLDRETDTQYF. The CDR3 bases are TGCGCCAGCAGCTTGGATCGGGAAACAGATACGCAGTATTTT.

This clonotype was detected a few times. The chain employs TRBV30 and TRBJ2-5; 8 nucleotides align to TRBD2. This CDR3 comprises 16 residues. CDR1 and CDR2 from the germline V gene are GTSNPN and SVGIG (reference sequence). V gave up 3 bases and J gave up 5 bases; unmatched junction bases: 14. The DNA for the CDR3 is TGTGCCTGGAGCAACTCTGGAGCGGGAGTGGGGGAGACCCAGTACTTC. Its protein is CAWSNSGAGVGETQYF.

The J gene is TRBJ2-7, the V gene TRBV7-6; D gene uncertain. Trimming shortened V by 0 bases and J by 0 bases, and 6 bases separated the two germline ends. CDR3 size: 14 residues. CDR1 is SGHVS and CDR2 is FNYEAQ in the germline V gene. The CDR3 sequence: CASSLAANSYEQYF. The CDR3 coding sequence is TGTGCCAGCAGCTTAGCCGCAAACTCCTACGAGCAGTACTTC.

This clonotype was seen only a few times. The J gene is TRBJ2-3, the V gene TRBV6-6; TRBD2 agrees at 9 bases. The CDR3 totals 15 residues. The germline V gene encodes CDR1 MNHNY and CDR2 SVGAGI (reference sequence). V was clipped by 8 bases and J by 1 base; unmatched bases: 7. CDR3 nucleotide sequence: TGTGCCAGCTGCGGGAGGGACAGCGGCACAGATACGCAGTATTTT. This encodes CASCGRDSGTDTQYF.

The chain employs TRBV6-2 or TRBV6-3 and TRBJ2-7; the D gene is possibly TRBD2 (5 bases). V was trimmed by 5 bases and J by 3 bases, leaving 14 bases between them. The CDR3 runs to 14 residues. CDR1 MNHEY and CDR2 SVGEGT come from the germline V gene. The CDR3 sequence: CASSPTSEIYEQYF. Here the CDR3 DNA reads TGTGCCAGCAGTCCTACTAGTGAAATCTACGAGCAGTACTTC.

This clonotype was observed a few times. The rearrangement joins TRBV7-2 to TRBJ2-3, with 10 bases lining up with TRBD2. The CDR3 is made up of 16 amino acids. Germline CDR1 and CDR2: SGHTA and FQGNSA. V gave up 5 bases and J gave up 5 bases; unmatched junction bases: 10. CDR3 DNA sequence: TGTGCCAGCAGCCCCGGGGTAGCGGGAGGCAGAGATACGCAGTATTTT. Its protein product is CASSPGVAGGRDTQYF.

The gene calls are TRBV28 and TRBJ1-4; no clear D gene. The length of the CDR3 is 14 residues. Germline-derived CDR1 and CDR2 are MDHEN and SYDVKM. The germline V and J ends were trimmed by 2 bases and 8 bases, with 12 bases remaining between them. In DNA form, the CDR3 reads TGTGCCAGCAGTTTAAGTTCAAGCCCCGAAAAACTGTTTTTT. It specifies CASSLSSSPEKLFF.

This clonotype occurred a few times. This could be a read error, since a much larger clone is one nucleotide away. V gene TRBV29-1 combines with J gene TRBJ2-5; D might be TRBD2 (7 bases). The CDR3 is made up of 15 amino acids. Trimming removed 7 bases from V and 11 bases from J, with 29 bases in between. In germline, CDR1 is SQVTM, CDR2 ANQGSEA. Here the CDR3 reads CSAGGGRGDWNEQYF. CDR3 nucleotides: TGCAGCGCCGGGGGCGGTCGGGGGGATTGGAATGAGCAGTACTTC.

Of note for this clonotype: A much larger clonotype is one base distant, so this may be a read error. The chain has TRBV5-1 and TRBJ2-1; no clear D gene. CDR1 and CDR2 (germline): SGHRS, YFSETQ. Trimming shortened V by 5 bases and J by 0 bases, and 12 bases separated the two germline ends. CDR3 size: 15 residues. The CDR3 sequence is CASREEPVSYNEQFF. CDR3 in DNA: TGCGCCAGCAGAGAGGAGCCCGTCTCCTACAATGAGCAGTTCTTC.

This clonotype was observed many times. This sequence joins TRBV12-3 or TRBV12-4 and TRBJ2-5; 10 positions agree with TRBD2. The ends lost 4 bases at V and 2 bases at J; junction bases unmatched: 1. CDR3 length equals 14 residues. The CDR3 nucleotides are TGTGCCAGCAGTTGGACTAGCGGTCAAGAGACCCAGTACTTC. This translates into CASSWTSGQETQYF.